This T cell receptor (beta chain) was recovered during a study of naive and memory T cell subsets. Study-wide results and caveats: Naive and memory subsets had different power law exponents for TCR abundance. Gini index rose across naive, CM, EM and EMRA in CD4 and CD8.

CD8 T cells were positively selected from what remained after CD4 positive selection. Both TRBC1 and TRBC2 were covered by a beta constant-region primer of two equimolar oligonucleotides. The ligated cDNA underwent four PCR rounds using SP2 and nested alpha and beta constant-region primers. A 12-nucleotide UMI and the SP2 primer were added to the cDNA 3' end by oligonucleotide ligation. MiXCR, applied by TCRdb to the UMI-ligation and nested PCR reads, yields one record per CDR3 protein. Here the sample spans 95,000 to 150,000 distinct CDR3 sequences, 36% being singletons. This clonotype was seen once. Antigen specificity is unknown. The CDR3 loop spans 14 amino acids. The germline CDR1 and CDR2 sequences are SGHTA and FQGNSA. The V gene lost 2 bases and the J gene lost 5 bases, with 13 bases spanning the gap.

Sequenced: central memory CD4+ T cells from blood. This TCR was sampled from a human donor in good health. The chain joins TRBV7-2 to TRBJ2-7, with a weak D call TRBD2 (5 bases). CDR3 in amino acids: CASSLREGNNEQYF. The CDR3 bases are TGTGCCAGCAGCTTACGAGAGGGAAATAACGAGCAGTACTTC.